One and the same sample provided the 25 T cell receptor beta chains below, sequenced in a study of TIL therapy for anti-PD-1-resistant metastatic lung cancer. Time point reported: pre-treatment sample, taken before nivolumab and TIL therapy. This was the immunoSEQ v3 assay. The repertoire was sequenced with immunoSEQ multiplex PCR; TCRdb's copy has only in-frame clones and lacks some. The sample lists approximately 60,000 clones, around four fifths seen once, with just under 3% in the top ten. The specimen was blood, collected at baseline. Every receptor here comes from a person aged 25 to 79 with non-small cell lung cancer.

The genes are TRBV27 and TRBJ2-1, with TRBD1 as a possible D gene (6 bases). Per the germline V gene, CDR1 is MNHEY and CDR2 is SMNVEV (reference sequence). This CDR3 comprises 14 residues. V lost 5 bases and J lost 4, with 12 bases in between. The DNA of the CDR3 is TGTGCCAGCAGTGAGCAGGGGTCATACAATGAGCAGTTCTTC. Amino acid sequence: CASSEQGSYNEQFF.

The V and J genes are TRBV2 and TRBJ2-5, with D hard to call. The CDR3 has 14 amino acids. Per germline, CDR1 SNHLY and CDR2 FYNNEI. V was pared by 8 bases and J by 6 bases, with 19 bases between. This chain's CDR3 is CASGRGSLGQTQYF. CDR3 nucleotides: TGTGCCAGCGGCCGAGGCAGTTTAGGGCAGACCCAGTACTTC.

V gene TRBV10-1 combines with J gene TRBJ2-2; perhaps TRBD2 as D (6 bases). The CDR3 is made up of 15 amino acids. The germline V gene has CDR1 WNHNN and CDR2 SYGVQD (reference sequence). V lost 4 bases and J 1 base, leaving 10 bases between the germline ends. The CDR3 nucleotides read TGCGCCAGCAGTGGGTCTAGCGTGAACACCGGGGAGCTGTTTTTT. Translated: CASSGSSVNTGELFF.

The chain couples TRBV24-1 to TRBJ2-5, with 9 bases identical to TRBD1. This CDR3 region has 14 residues. The germline gives CDR1 KGHDR, CDR2 SFDVKD. Germline trimming cut 4 bases from V and 10 bases from J; bases unmatched to any gene: 9. The chain's CDR3 is CATSEQGAWLGQYF. The DNA of the CDR3 is TGTGCCACCAGTGAACAGGGGGCGTGGCTGGGCCAGTACTTC.

This sequence joins TRBV19 and TRBJ2-7; TRBD2 matches at 9 bases. Trimming at V came to 1 base and at J to 13 bases, leaving 17 bases not matched to a gene. Germline V CDR1 and CDR2: LNHDA, SQIVND (reference sequence). The CDR3 covers 16 residues. CDR3 region: CASSIGPSGDPQRYYF. The CDR3, as DNA: TGTGCCAGTAGTATAGGGCCTAGCGGGGATCCACAAAGATATTACTTC.

This clone appeared once. The chain uses TRBV5-1 and TRBJ2-1, with 8 bases fitting TRBD1. Germline lookup yields CDR1 SGHRS and CDR2 YFSETQ. There are 14 residues in the CDR3. The V and J ends lost 4 bases and 6 bases, in that order; junction bases with no gene match: 6. CDR3: CASSPDRALNEQFF. In DNA form, the CDR3 reads TGCGCCAGCAGCCCGGACAGGGCCCTCAATGAGCAGTTCTTC.

The V call is TRBV2, the J call TRBJ2-1, with 8 nucleotides matching TRBD2. The CDR3 loop spans 18 amino acids. Germline V gives CDR1 SNHLY, CDR2 FYNNEI. The ends lost 7 bases at V and 4 bases at J; junction bases unmatched: 18. The CDR3 protein is CASNPGTRRTGRYNEQFF. The DNA for the CDR3 is TGTGCCAGCAACCCCGGGACTAGGAGGACGGGTCGGTACAATGAGCAGTTCTTC.

V gene TRBV7-2 combines with J gene TRBJ2-2; D not certain. Per germline, CDR1 SGHTA and CDR2 FQGNSA. V was trimmed by 1 base and J by 2 bases, leaving 8 bases between them. The CDR3 is 15 amino acids. The CDR3 is CASSLGLGNTGELFF. For the CDR3, the DNA is TGTGCCAGCAGCTTAGGACTGGGAAACACCGGGGAGCTGTTTTTT.

This clone was observed a few times. This chain joins TRBV5-1 and TRBJ2-7; D uncertain. This CDR3 contains 12 residues. Trimming took off 5 bases at V and 1 base at J, with 7 bases between the two ends. In germline, CDR1 is SGHRS, CDR2 YFSETQ. CDR3 sequence reads: CASSFESYEQYF. CDR3 sequence (DNA): TGCGCCAGCAGTTTTGAATCCTACGAGCAGTACTTC.

Points on this clone: The junction departs from the called germline gene at one end, perhaps through a read error. The V gene is TRBV11-3, the J gene TRBJ2-3; D not resolved. The CDR3 runs 15 residues. Germline-derived CDR1 and CDR2 are SGHNT and YENEEA. The CDR3 nucleotides are TGTGCCAGCAGCTTAAGTGACTCGAGCAGAGATACGCAGTATTTT. The encoded protein is CASSLSDSSRDTQYF.

This CDR3 reads CASSYGRGDTGELFF. The CDR3 nucleotides are TGTGCCAGCAGTTACGGCAGGGGGGATACCGGGGAGCTGTTTTTT. The chain joins TRBV6-5 to TRBJ2-2; TRBD1 is a possible D gene (7 bases). CDR1 and CDR2 (germline): MNHEY, SVGAGI. The CDR3 contains 15 residues. V was cut by 2 bases and J by 5 bases, with 12 bases left in between.

This chain links TRBV28 with TRBJ1-2; D uncertain. Germline CDR1 and CDR2: MDHEN and SYDVKM. The V end lost 4 bases, the J end lost 5 bases, and 17 bases lay between the germline ends. This CDR3 has 15 residues. The CDR3 spells CASSSAGVGRYGYTF. The CDR3 nucleotides are TGTGCCAGCAGTTCCGCCGGTGTAGGGCGTTATGGCTACACCTTC.

The CDR3 loop reads CASSIVRGPSGRRTDTQYF. Here the CDR3 DNA reads TGTGCCAGTAGTATAGTGAGAGGGCCTAGCGGGAGAAGGACAGATACGCAGTATTTT. The chain joins TRBV19 to TRBJ2-3, with 10 bases aligning to TRBD2. V shed 1 base and J 3 bases; nucleotides not matched to a gene: 13. CDR3 length: 19 residues. Germline lookup yields CDR1 LNHDA and CDR2 SQIVND (reference sequence).

The CDR3 DNA follows: TGCAGCGTTGATATTGGGGAGGGTTCCTACGAGCAGTACTTC. It yields the protein CSVDIGEGSYEQYF. The chain recombines TRBV29-1 with TRBJ2-7, with TRBD2 matching over 7 bases. The germline CDR1 and CDR2 sequences are SQVTM and ANQGSEA. Trimming removed 3 bases from V and 1 base from J; junction bases left unmatched: 6. The CDR3 sequence is 14 residues long.

The chain combines TRBV28 with TRBJ1-6, with D possibly matching TRBD1 (5 bases). The germline CDR1 and CDR2 sequences are MDHEN and SYDVKM. The CDR3 has 16 residues. V was clipped by 2 bases and J by 3 bases, with 11 bases between them. The CDR3: CASSLEGPGYNSPLHF. CDR3 coding DNA: TGTGCCAGCAGTTTAGAGGGGCCTGGCTATAATTCACCCCTCCACTTT.

The CDR3 here is CASSQRQLATNEKLFF. DNA for the CDR3: TGCGCCAGCAGCCAACGACAGTTAGCAACTAATGAAAAACTGTTTTTT. The chain carries TRBV5-1 and TRBJ1-4, with D perhaps matching TRBD1 (5 bases). V lost 4 bases and J 0 bases, leaving 13 bases between the germline ends. The CDR3 loop spans 16 amino acids. Germline loops: CDR1 SGHRS, CDR2 YFSETQ.

This CDR3 is CASSFTGGGSEAFF. The CDR3 nucleotides read TGTGCCAGCAGCTTCACAGGGGGCGGTTCTGAAGCTTTCTTT. The J gene is TRBJ1-1, the V gene TRBV7-2, with 9 bases fitting TRBD1. The CDR3 spans 14 residues. With 3 bases clipped from V and 6 bases from J, the junction kept 5 bases outside the gene matches. The V gene's germline CDR1 is SGHTA and CDR2 FQGNSA.

This chain links TRBV24-1 with TRBJ2-5; TRBD2 might be the D (6 bases). Trimming took 3 bases from V and 1 from J, leaving 8 bases between them. This CDR3 contains 14 residues. Germline lookup yields CDR1 KGHDR and CDR2 SFDVKD. The CDR3 reads CATSDRTTQETQYF. The CDR3 DNA sequence: TGTGCCACCAGTGATAGGACTACCCAAGAGACCCAGTACTTC.

The chain carries TRBV5-1 and TRBJ1-2; 7 bases map to TRBD1. In germline, CDR1 is SGHRS, CDR2 YFSETQ. The CDR3 loop spans 14 amino acids. J lost 4 bases, V lost 4 bases, and 7 bases had no gene match. The CDR3: CASSLPGQSYGYTF. Written as DNA, the CDR3 is TGCGCCAGCAGCCTCCCGGGACAGTCCTATGGCTACACCTTC.

The CDR3 sequence is CASSLGQGGETQYF. The CDR3 DNA sequence: TGTGCCAGCAGTTTGGGACAGGGCGGAGAGACCCAGTACTTC. The chain employs TRBV6-2 or TRBV6-3 and TRBJ2-5; TRBD1 matches at 9 bases. CDR1 is MNHEY and CDR2 is SVGEGT in the germline V gene. Losses at the gene ends were 4 bases for V and 4 bases for J; bases not matched to a gene: 4. The CDR3 covers 14 residues.

In its sample, this clone was seen a few times. V is TRBV15 and J is TRBJ1-3; D gene uncertain. Deletions cut 11 bases from V and 0 bases from J, with 11 bases between. This CDR3 contains 13 residues. The germline CDR1 and CDR2 sequences are LNHNV and YYDKDF (reference sequence). Here the CDR3 DNA reads TGTGCCCCCGAACAACACTCTGGAAACACCATATATTTT. Translated: CAPEQHSGNTIYF. Full variable domain (remainder filled in from reference TRBV15 and TRBJ1-3): DAMVIQNPRYQVTQFGKPVTLSCSQTLNHNVMYWYQQKSSQAPKLLFHYYDKDFNNEADTPDNFQSRRPNTSFCFLDIRSPGLGDTAMYLCAPEQHSGNTIYFGEGSWLTVV.

J is TRBJ1-5 and V is TRBV28, with D perhaps TRBD1 (5 bases). The CDR3 runs to 12 residues. V dropped 5 bases and J dropped 10 bases, with 12 bases sitting between them. Germline V gene sequence: CDR1 MDHEN, CDR2 SYDVKM. The CDR3 region has the DNA TGTGCCAGCAGTCAGGGAGGGCAACCCCAGCATTTT. This encodes CASSQGGQPQHF.

The count of this clone is one. The chain couples TRBV19 to TRBJ2-1; D possibly uses TRBD1 or TRBD2 (6 bases each). The CDR3 runs to 15 residues. Germline V gives CDR1 LNHDA, CDR2 SQIVND (reference sequence). V dropped 5 bases and J dropped 10 bases, with 21 bases sitting between them. The DNA of the CDR3 is TGTGCCAGTAGTTCACGGGAAGGGGGGACTCGGGAGCAGTTCTTC. This codes for CASSSREGGTREQFF.

V is TRBV7-8 and J is TRBJ2-7, with 7 bases fitting TRBD1. The CDR3 contains 14 residues. V was clipped by 3 bases and J by 4 bases; unmatched bases: 6. Germline CDR1 and CDR2: SGHVS and FQNEAQ. CDR3 amino acids: CASSFTGDRYEQYF. DNA of the CDR3: TGTGCCAGCAGCTTCACAGGGGATCGGTACGAGCAGTACTTC.

This clone has only a few counts. Other DNA variants within this sample encode the same CDR3. The chain joins TRBV12-3 or TRBV12-4 to TRBJ1-5; the D is unclear. This CDR3 contains 11 residues. V lost 1 base and J 9 bases, leaving 4 bases between the germline ends. The CDR3 here is CASSLGGPQHF. The CDR3 region has the DNA TGTGCCAGCAGTTTAGGTGGGCCCCAGCATTTT.